This TCR beta chain comes out of a study of tumor-infiltrating lymphocytes in localized non-small cell lung cancer. On this clone: Antigen specificity is unknown.

V shed 2 bases and J shed 6 bases, with 8 bases lying between them. The CDR3 runs 13 residues. Germline CDR1 reads MNHEY; CDR2 reads SVGAGI. Study-wide results and caveats: Each assay used a separate piece of the same tissue.

Libraries were prepared by immunoSEQ multiplex PCR; TCRdb keeps only in-frame clonotypes and omits some of them. The sample has more than 12,000 clones, around 70% seen once. The sequence came from a human donor with non-small cell lung cancer. This rearrangement joins TRBV6-5 to TRBJ2-1; D is unclear. The sample was uninvolved lung tissue not adjacent to the tumor. DNA of the CDR3: TGTGCCAGCAGTTACCCGAACACCAATGAGCAGTTCTTC. This translates into CASSYPNTNEQFF.